A single sample is the source of the 11 T cell receptor beta chains below, sequenced in a study of shared clonotypes between healthy human individuals. Naive CD8 cells were CD45RO-negative, positively selected for CCR7, excluding terminally differentiated effector memory CD45RA+ cells. Data came from immunoSEQ multiplex PCR; TCRdb stores just in-frame clones and leaves some out. The table has some 2.1 million clones, 80% to 95% seen once. The source material was naive CD8+ T cells from PBMCs. Source of these receptors: a man between 18 and 29 years old in good health. Some clones in this sample may be carry-over from other donors' samples.

V usage is TRBV7-6 and J usage is TRBJ2-7; no clear D. This CDR3 comprises 15 residues. The germline CDR1 and CDR2 sequences are SGHVS and FNYEAQ. With 5 bases removed from V and 6 bases from J, the gap between germline ends came to 20 bases. The CDR3 loop is CASSARPIWVLEQYF. The CDR3 region has the DNA TGTGCCAGCAGCGCGCGACCGATCTGGGTTCTCGAGCAGTACTTC.

The chain joins TRBV6-6 to TRBJ2-7, with a weak D call TRBD1 (6 bases). The ends were cut back, 0 bases at V and 2 bases at J, with 11 bases in the middle. The CDR3 spans 15 residues. Germline values: CDR1 MNHNY, CDR2 SVGAGI (reference sequence). The CDR3 sequence is CASSYSGDTTYEQYF. In DNA form, the CDR3 reads TGTGCCAGCAGTTACTCCGGGGACACAACCTACGAGCAGTACTTC.

The genes are TRBV30 and TRBJ1-6; 9 nucleotides match TRBD1. The V gene end was trimmed by 3 bases and the J gene end by 0 bases; junction bases not matched to a gene: 3. Germline V gene data show CDR1 as GTSNPN and CDR2 as SVGIG (reference sequence). This CDR3 has 16 residues. This CDR3 reads CAWRDRGLSYNSPLHF. The DNA of the CDR3 is TGTGCCTGGAGGGACAGGGGCCTCTCCTATAATTCACCCCTCCACTTT.

In DNA form, the CDR3 reads TGCGCCAGCAGCCAAGAGTTCAGCAACTACGAGCAGTACTTC. Translated, it gives CASSQEFSNYEQYF. The V gene is TRBV4-1, the J gene TRBJ2-7; D gene unclear. CDR1 and CDR2 from the germline V gene are MGHRA and YSYEKL. This CDR3 contains 14 residues. Trimming took off 0 bases at V and 3 bases at J, with 9 bases between the two ends.

This chain joins TRBV7-6 and TRBJ2-1; D is undetermined. The CDR3 consists of 12 residues. Trimming stripped 4 bases from V and 6 bases from J, with 7 bases between. Germline-derived CDR1 and CDR2 are SGHVS and FNYEAQ. The CDR3 loop is CASSYLSNEQFF. CDR3 bases: TGTGCCAGCAGCTATCTATCCAATGAGCAGTTCTTC.

Only one count was recorded for this clone. CDR3 sequence: CSVPSGAYEQYF. In nucleotides, the CDR3 is TGCAGCGTCCCCTCGGGGGCCTACGAGCAGTACTTC. The gene calls are TRBV29-1 and TRBJ2-7; possibly TRBD2 for D (6 bases). Germline CDR1 reads SQVTM; CDR2 reads ANQGSEA. CDR3 size: 12 residues. V gave up 6 bases and J gave up 2 bases, with 11 bases separating them.

The chain carries TRBV27 and TRBJ1-5; maybe TRBD1 (5 bases). Trimming shortened V by 4 bases and J by 3 bases, and 16 bases separated the two germline ends. Germline CDR1 reads MNHEY; CDR2 reads SMNVEV (reference sequence). This CDR3 region has 16 residues. CDR3 loop: CASSSLPRQSNQPQHF. The CDR3 DNA follows: TGTGCCAGCAGTTCCTTACCCAGACAGTCCAATCAGCCCCAGCATTTT.

Turning to this clone: Other DNA variants within this sample encode the same CDR3. The rearrangement uses TRBV28 and TRBJ2-7, with unresolved D. Trimming left V 2 bases short and J 2 bases short, with 4 bases between. CDR1 MDHEN and CDR2 SYDVKM come from the germline V gene. The CDR3 runs to 12 residues. CDR3 loop: CASSLNAYEQYF. Here the CDR3 DNA reads TGTGCCAGCAGTTTAAATGCCTACGAGCAGTACTTC.

The gene calls are TRBV5-1 and TRBJ1-1; no definite D call. The CDR3 is 12 amino acids. Between the trimmed V and J ends, which lost 2 bases and 5 bases, there was a span of 7 bases. From germline, CDR1 is SGHRS and CDR2 YFSETQ. The DNA for the CDR3 is TGCGCCAGCAGCTTCGGAACAACTGAAGCTTTCTTT. Protein product: CASSFGTTEAFF.

This CDR3 reads CASRGRTWGQETQYF. DNA for the CDR3: TGTGCCAGCAGGGGCAGAACCTGGGGGCAAGAGACCCAGTACTTC. This chain uses TRBV28 with TRBJ2-5, with D perhaps TRBD1 or TRBD2 (5 bases each). With 6 bases removed from V and 2 bases from J, the gap between germline ends came to 16 bases. This CDR3 is 15 amino acids long. Germline V lookup: CDR1 MDHEN, CDR2 SYDVKM.

This chain connects TRBV7-9 to TRBJ2-2; D gene ambiguous. There are 17 residues in the CDR3. The germline V gene encodes CDR1 SEHNR and CDR2 FQNEAQ (reference sequence). Deletions cut 5 bases from V and 1 base from J, with 17 bases between. Here the CDR3 reads CASSRVLRTRNTGELFF. In DNA, the CDR3 is TGTGCCAGCAGCCGAGTTCTCAGGACCAGGAACACCGGGGAGCTGTTTTTT.